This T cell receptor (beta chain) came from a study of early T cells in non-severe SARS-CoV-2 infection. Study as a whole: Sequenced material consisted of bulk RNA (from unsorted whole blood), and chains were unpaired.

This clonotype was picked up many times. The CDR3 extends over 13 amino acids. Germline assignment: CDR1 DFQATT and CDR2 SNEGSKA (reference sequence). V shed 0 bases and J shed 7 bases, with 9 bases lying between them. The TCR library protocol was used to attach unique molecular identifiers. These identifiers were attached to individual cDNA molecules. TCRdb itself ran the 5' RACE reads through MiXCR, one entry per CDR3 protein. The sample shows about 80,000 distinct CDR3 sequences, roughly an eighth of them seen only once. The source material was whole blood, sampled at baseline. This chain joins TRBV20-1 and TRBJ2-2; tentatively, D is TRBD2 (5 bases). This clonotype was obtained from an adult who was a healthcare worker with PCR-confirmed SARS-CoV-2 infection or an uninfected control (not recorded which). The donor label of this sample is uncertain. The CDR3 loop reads CSARDREFGELFF. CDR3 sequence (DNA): TGCAGTGCTAGAGACCGGGAATTCGGGGAGCTGTTTTTT.